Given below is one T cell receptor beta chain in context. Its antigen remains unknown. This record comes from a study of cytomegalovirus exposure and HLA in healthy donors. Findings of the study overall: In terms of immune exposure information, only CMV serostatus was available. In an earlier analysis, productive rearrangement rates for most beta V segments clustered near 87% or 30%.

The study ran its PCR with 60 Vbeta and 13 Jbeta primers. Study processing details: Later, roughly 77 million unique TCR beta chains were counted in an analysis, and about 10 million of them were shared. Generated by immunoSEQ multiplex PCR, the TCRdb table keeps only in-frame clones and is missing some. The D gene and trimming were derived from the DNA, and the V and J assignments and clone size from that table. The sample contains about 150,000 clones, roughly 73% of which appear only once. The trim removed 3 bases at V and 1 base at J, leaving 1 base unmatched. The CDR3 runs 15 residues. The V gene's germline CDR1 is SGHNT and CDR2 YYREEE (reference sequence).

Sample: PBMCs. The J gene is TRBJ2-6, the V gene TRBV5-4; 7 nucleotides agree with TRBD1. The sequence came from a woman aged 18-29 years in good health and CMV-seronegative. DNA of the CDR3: TGTGCCAGCAGCTCAGGGGGTTCTGGGGCCAACGTCCTGACTTTC. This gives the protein CASSSGGSGANVLTF.